Listed here are 27 T cell receptor beta chains from one sample, sequenced in a study of blood T cells in healthy people across ages. A second roughly 6 to 12 cycle PCR used barcoded and J-beta primers. TCRdb itself ran the 5' RACE reads through MiXCR, one entry per CDR3 protein. The table records nearly 800,000 distinct CDR3 sequences, just under 25% of them present only once. The sample was also reused in another study, on T cells of mothers and their children.

Sequences were obtained from blood. The receptors were gathered from a boy younger than 18 in good health.

This clonotype was found a few times. The chain has TRBV3-1 and TRBJ1-2; a possible D gene is TRBD1 (5 bases). Looked up from germline, CDR1 is LGHDT and CDR2 is YNNKEL (reference sequence). Deletions cut 0 bases from V and 0 bases from J, with 17 bases between. The CDR3 extends over 18 amino acids. In DNA form, the CDR3 reads TGTGCCAGCAGCCAAGAACCGGGACGAAAACGGTCTAACTATGGCTACACCTTC. Protein sequence: CASSQEPGRKRSNYGYTF.

The chain couples TRBV12-3 or TRBV12-4 to TRBJ2-2; 8 nucleotides line up with TRBD1. Trimming cost V 6 bases and J 6 bases; bases outside gene matches: 0. There are 12 residues in the CDR3. The CDR3 bases are TGTGCCAGCAGCAGGGGGCCCGGGGAGCTGTTTTTT. Its protein is CASSRGPGELFF.

This clonotype was seen more than once but under ten times. The J gene is TRBJ1-1, the V gene TRBV6-6; unclear D gene. The CDR3 is 15 residues long. Germline V lookup: CDR1 MNHNY, CDR2 SVGAGI (reference sequence). Trimming took off 0 bases at V and 0 bases at J, with 8 bases between the two ends. This CDR3 reads CASSYSSNLNTEAFF. The CDR3 DNA sequence: TGTGCCAGCAGTTACTCATCGAACTTGAACACTGAAGCTTTCTTT.

This clonotype showed up just a few times. This chain links TRBV5-1 with TRBJ2-5, with 8 bases aligning to TRBD1. Germline CDR1 is SGHRS and CDR2 is YFSETQ. With V trimmed by 3 bases and J by 3 bases, 4 bases remained unmatched. This CDR3 is 14 amino acids long. CDR3 nucleotide sequence: TGCGCCAGCAGCTCTGGGACAGGAAAAGAGACCCAGTACTTC. It encodes CASSSGTGKETQYF.

This clonotype was counted a few times. The V and J genes are TRBV15 and TRBJ2-7, with 11 bases identical to TRBD1. With 1 base clipped from V and 2 bases from J, the junction kept 1 base outside the gene matches. Germline V gene sequence: CDR1 LNHNV, CDR2 YYDKDF (reference sequence). This CDR3 is built from 15 residues. The CDR3 reads CATSRGTGGTYEQYF. The CDR3 region has the DNA TGTGCCACCAGCAGAGGGACAGGGGGCACCTACGAGCAGTACTTC.

The J gene is TRBJ2-1, the V gene TRBV11-2, with D perhaps matching TRBD2 (6 bases). The ends were cut back, 3 bases at V and 0 bases at J, with 15 bases in the middle. CDR1 is SGHAT, CDR2 FQNNGV, per germline. CDR3 length: 17 residues. The CDR3 DNA reads TGTGCCAGCAGCTTCTTCCAGCGGGTGAGCTCCTACAATGAGCAGTTCTTC. This sequence encodes CASSFFQRVSSYNEQFF. Combining the CDR3 with reference TRBV11-2 and TRBJ2-1 gives the whole variable domain EAGVAQSPRYKIIEKRQSVAFWCNPISGHATLYWYQQILGQGPKLLIQFQNNGVVDDSQLPKDRFSAERLKGVDSTLKIQPAKLEDSAVYLCASSFFQRVSSYNEQFFGPGTRLTVL.

V is TRBV6-5 and J is TRBJ2-1; possibly TRBD2 for D (7 bases). Germline CDR1 and CDR2: MNHEY and SVGAGI. This CDR3 has 18 amino acids. V was trimmed by 0 bases and J by 5 bases, leaving 20 bases between them. CDR3 sequence: CASSYSGGLSGTNNEQFF. The CDR3 nucleotides are TGTGCCAGCAGTTACTCCGGGGGGCTTAGCGGAACAAACAATGAGCAGTTCTTC.

This chain joins TRBV5-1 and TRBJ2-7; perhaps TRBD1 as D (6 bases). V lost 0 bases and J 6 bases, leaving 13 bases between the germline ends. The CDR3 consists of 14 residues. Germline V gives CDR1 SGHRS, CDR2 YFSETQ. The CDR3 loop is CASSLADGRGEQYF. The CDR3 nucleotides read TGCGCCAGCAGCTTGGCTGATGGCAGGGGCGAGCAGTACTTC.

A few counts support this clonotype. J is TRBJ2-5 and V is TRBV12-3 or TRBV12-4; D might be TRBD2 (5 bases). This CDR3 has 15 amino acids. The germline V and J ends were trimmed by 3 bases and 4 bases, with 15 bases remaining between them. CDR3 sequence (DNA): TGTGCCAGCAGTTTTTATTTTTCGGGGAGAGAGACCCAGTACTTC. Its protein is CASSFYFSGRETQYF.

The chain recombines TRBV27 with TRBJ2-7; 10 bases are a match to TRBD1. This CDR3 contains 16 residues. Germline-derived CDR1 and CDR2 are MNHEY and SMNVEV (reference sequence). V was clipped by 1 base and J by 4 bases; unmatched bases: 7. The CDR3, as DNA: TGTGCCAGCAGTTTATATTCCGGGACAGGGGTTTACGAGCAGTACTTC. It yields the protein CASSLYSGTGVYEQYF.

This chain links TRBV21-1 with TRBJ1-5. TRBV21-1 is tagged as a pseudogene. The CDR3 has 12 amino acids. The CDR3 nucleotides are TGTGCCAGCAGCAAATGGGGACAGCCCCAGCATTTT. Its protein product is CASSKWGQPQHF.

This clonotype was seen a few times. The chain uses TRBV29-1 and TRBJ1-2; a weak D match, TRBD1 (6 bases). CDR3 length: 14 residues. In germline, CDR1 is SQVTM, CDR2 ANQGSEA. Trimming shortened V by 1 base and J by 4 bases, and 13 bases separated the two germline ends. As DNA, the CDR3 is TGCAGCGTTGAAGTGGTGGACAGTACCTATGGCTACACCTTC. This gives the protein CSVEVVDSTYGYTF.

This clonotype was recorded many times. The J gene is TRBJ2-6, the V gene TRBV9, with no clear D. Trimming removed 2 bases at V and 0 bases at J, with 6 bases between. Germline V gene lookup returns CDR1 SGDLS and CDR2 YYNGEE. The CDR3 has 15 residues. The CDR3 protein is CASSVGYSGANVLTF. For the CDR3, the DNA is TGTGCCAGCAGCGTTGGGTACTCTGGGGCCAACGTCCTGACTTTC.

The chain has TRBV27 and TRBJ1-5; 10 bases are a match to TRBD1. The CDR3 sequence is 13 residues long. V shed 9 bases and J 5 bases; nucleotides not matched to a gene: 4. Germline V gene data show CDR1 as MNHEY and CDR2 as SMNVEV (reference sequence). This CDR3 reads CASSDRGHQPQHF. The CDR3, as DNA: TGTGCCAGTAGCGACAGGGGGCATCAGCCCCAGCATTTT.

A few counts support this clonotype. V is TRBV4-3 and J is TRBJ2-3; D assignment may be TRBD1 or TRBD2 (5 bases each). The V end was cut by 1 base, the J end by 2 bases, with 13 bases between. Germline-derived CDR1 and CDR2 are LGHNA and YSLEER. This CDR3 spans 16 amino acids. Here the CDR3 reads CASSQGWGTATDTQYF. The CDR3, as DNA: TGCGCCAGCAGCCAAGGGTGGGGGACCGCCACAGATACGCAGTATTTT.

V gene TRBV12-3 or TRBV12-4 combines with J gene TRBJ1-4, with unresolved D. The germline V and J ends were trimmed by 2 bases and 8 bases, with 9 bases remaining between them. This CDR3 has 13 residues. CDR3 protein: CASSLPPLEKLFF. CDR3 bases: TGTGCCAGCAGTTTACCCCCATTGGAAAAACTGTTTTTT.

This clonotype was detected only a few times. This chain connects TRBV29-1 to TRBJ2-3, with D possibly called TRBD1 or TRBD2 (5 bases each). This CDR3 region has 13 residues. Germline CDR1 SQVTM, CDR2 ANQGSEA. V was trimmed by 1 base and J by 8 bases, leaving 13 bases between them. CDR3 bases: TGCAGCGTTGAAGGGGACGGCTGGGGTACGCAGTATTTT. The encoded protein is CSVEGDGWGTQYF.

The V gene is TRBV6-6, the J gene TRBJ1-4; the D gene is possibly TRBD1 (6 bases). Per germline, CDR1 MNHNY and CDR2 SVGAGI (reference sequence). V shed 6 bases and J shed 8 bases, with 22 bases lying between them. This CDR3 is 16 amino acids long. CDR3 sequence: CASRGAAQGQREKLFF. The CDR3 DNA follows: TGTGCCAGCAGGGGGGCGGCACAGGGTCAACGGGAAAAACTGTTTTTT.

The rearrangement joins TRBV7-2 to TRBJ2-3, with a weak D call TRBD2 (5 bases). Trimming removed 4 bases from V and 3 bases from J, with 8 bases in between. The CDR3 has 13 amino acids. Germline lookup yields CDR1 SGHTA and CDR2 FQGNSA. This CDR3 is CASSWTPTDTQYF. The CDR3 nucleotides read TGTGCCAGCAGCTGGACTCCAACAGATACGCAGTATTTT.

This clonotype appeared a few times. The chain joins TRBV12-3 or TRBV12-4 to TRBJ2-1, with a weak D call TRBD2 (5 bases). V lost 5 bases and J lost 0, with 14 bases in between. The CDR3 has 16 amino acids. CDR3 DNA: TGTGCCAGCAGTCCCCGGACTTCGAGCTCCTACAATGAGCAGTTCTTC. Translated, it gives CASSPRTSSSYNEQFF.

This CDR3 reads CASSPEAGWIDTQYF. The CDR3 DNA follows: TGTGCCAGCAGCCCGGAAGCGGGGTGGATAGATACGCAGTATTTT. The chain has TRBV5-5 and TRBJ2-3; 7 bases agree with TRBD2. The germline CDR1 and CDR2 sequences are SGHKS and YYEKEE (reference sequence). The V and J ends lost 4 bases and 5 bases, in that order; junction bases with no gene match: 10. This CDR3 contains 15 residues.

This chain's CDR3 is CASSELAGTENIQYF. The CDR3 DNA is TGTGCCAGCAGTGAATTAGCAGGGACTGAAAACATTCAGTACTTC. V usage is TRBV25-1 and J usage is TRBJ2-4, with D possibly matching TRBD2 (6 bases). This CDR3 comprises 15 residues. The germline V gene has CDR1 MGHDK and CDR2 SYGVNS. V was clipped by 1 base and J by 5 bases, with 12 bases between them.

The chain carries TRBV20-1 and TRBJ2-7; TRBD1 aligns across 7 bases. The CDR3 spans 14 residues. CDR1 and CDR2 from the germline V gene are DFQATT and SNEGSKA (reference sequence). With 0 bases clipped from V and 6 bases from J, the junction kept 8 bases outside the gene matches. CDR3 protein: CSARDRDRALEQYF. CDR3 DNA sequence: TGCAGTGCTAGAGATCGTGACAGGGCCCTCGAGCAGTACTTC.

To note about this clonotype: One junction end does not reproduce the germline sequence, and a read error may be involved. The chain uses TRBV24-1 and TRBJ2-2; D may be TRBD2 (5 bases). CDR1 and CDR2 (germline): KGHDR, SFDVKD. The length of the CDR3 is 13 residues. The CDR3 sequence is CATSDPATGEPFF. The CDR3 region has the DNA TGTGCCACCAGTGACCCCGCCACCGGGGAGCCGTTTTTT.

This clonotype appeared a few times. The chain has TRBV14 and TRBJ2-1; D call uncertain. TRBJ2-5 explains the end of the DNA better; the J call may be wrong. The CDR3 has 13 amino acids. Germline V lookup: CDR1 SGHDN, CDR2 FVKESK. CDR3 DNA: TGTGCCAGCAGCCAAGTTGGGGAAGAGACCCAGTACTTC. Its translation: CASSQVGEETQYF.

In its sample, this clonotype was seen once. This chain joins TRBV28 and TRBJ2-7, with a weak D call TRBD1 (6 bases). Germline V CDR1 and CDR2: MDHEN, SYDVKM. The ends were cut back, 6 bases at V and 1 base at J, with 13 bases in the middle. The CDR3 contains 14 residues. The CDR3 DNA reads TGTGCCAGCAGGGGTGGGACATTTTCCTACGAGCAGTACTTC. Translating it yields CASRGGTFSYEQYF. The full variable domain, rest sourced from reference TRBV28 and TRBJ2-7, is DVKVTQSSRYLVKRTGEKVFLECVQDMDHENMFWYRQDPGLGLRLIYFSYDVKMKEKGDIPEGYSVSREKKERFSLILESASTNQTSMYLCASRGGTFSYEQYFGPGTRLTVT.

Details on this clonotype: Relative to the germline gene, one junction end is altered; a read error may explain this. This CDR3 reads CASSLKGTGTNVLTF. The CDR3 bases are TGTGCCAGCAGCTTAAAAGGGACTGGGACCAACGTCCTGACTTTC. The chain employs TRBV7-8 and TRBJ2-6; tentatively, D is TRBD2 (6 bases). Germline V CDR1 and CDR2: SGHVS, FQNEAQ. The CDR3 loop spans 15 amino acids.